This TCR beta chain was documented in a study of cytomegalovirus exposure and HLA in healthy donors. In the case of this clone: Its target is unknown.

The V end lost 2 bases, the J end lost 4 bases, and 12 bases lay between the germline ends. Germline lookup yields CDR1 MDHEN and CDR2 SYDVKM. CDR3 length: 15 amino acids. Overall study results and limits: It was about 180 TCR beta chains that were listed as cytomegalovirus-associated. Diagnosis of cytomegalovirus status made by the classifier reportedly showed high specificity and sensitivity. First-cohort TCR clusters were later found to tend to co-occur in the approximately 120 validation repertoires.

The donors were part of the approximately 120-subject validation cohort, which stood apart from the approximately 700-subject first cohort. Repertoires were generated with immunoSEQ multiplex PCR, while TCRdb's copy carries only in-frame clones and drops some. This table holds some 120,000 clones, around 90% found once. Material: PBMCs. This TCR derives from a woman aged 18 to 35 in good health and CMV-seronegative. The rearrangement joins TRBV28 to TRBJ2-1; D possibly corresponds to TRBD2 (7 bases). The CDR3: CASSLGGASYNEQFF. Written as DNA, the CDR3 is TGTGCCAGCAGTTTAGGGGGGGCCTCATACAATGAGCAGTTCTTC.